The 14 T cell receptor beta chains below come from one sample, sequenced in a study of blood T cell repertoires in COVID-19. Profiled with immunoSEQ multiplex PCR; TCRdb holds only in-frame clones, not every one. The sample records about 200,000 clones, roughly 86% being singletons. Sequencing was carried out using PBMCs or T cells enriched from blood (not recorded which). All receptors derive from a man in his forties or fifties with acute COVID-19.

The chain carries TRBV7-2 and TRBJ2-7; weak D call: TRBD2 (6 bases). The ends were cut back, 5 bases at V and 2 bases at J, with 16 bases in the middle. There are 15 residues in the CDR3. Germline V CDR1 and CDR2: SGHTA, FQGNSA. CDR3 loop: CASSPSQRVTYEQYF. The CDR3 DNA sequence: TGTGCCAGCAGCCCTTCCCAGCGGGTTACCTACGAGCAGTACTTC.

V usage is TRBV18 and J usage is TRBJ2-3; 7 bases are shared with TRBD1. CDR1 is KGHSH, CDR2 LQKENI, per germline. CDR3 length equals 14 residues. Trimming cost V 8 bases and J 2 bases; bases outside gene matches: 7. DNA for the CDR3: TGTGCCAGCCGTACAGGGGAAACCACAGATACGCAGTATTTT. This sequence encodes CASRTGETTDTQYF.

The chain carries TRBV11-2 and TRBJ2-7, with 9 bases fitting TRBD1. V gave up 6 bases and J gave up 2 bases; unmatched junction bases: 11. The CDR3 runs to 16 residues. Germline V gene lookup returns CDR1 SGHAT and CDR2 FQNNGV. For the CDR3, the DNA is TGTGCCAGCAGTTTCGCCGGGACAGGGTTGACCTACGAGCAGTACTTC. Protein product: CASSFAGTGLTYEQYF.

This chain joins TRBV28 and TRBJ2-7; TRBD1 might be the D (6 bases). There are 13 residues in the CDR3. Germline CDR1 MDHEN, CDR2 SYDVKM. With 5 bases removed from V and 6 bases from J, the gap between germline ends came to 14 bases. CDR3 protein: CASSPIQGPEQYF. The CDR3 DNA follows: TGTGCCAGCAGTCCCATACAGGGCCCCGAGCAGTACTTC.

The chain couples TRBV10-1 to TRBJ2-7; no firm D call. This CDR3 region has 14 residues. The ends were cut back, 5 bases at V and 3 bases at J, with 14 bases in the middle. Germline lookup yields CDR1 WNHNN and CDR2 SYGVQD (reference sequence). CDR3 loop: CASSPPQVIYEQYF. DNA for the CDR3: TGCGCCAGCAGTCCCCCCCAGGTGATCTACGAGCAGTACTTC.

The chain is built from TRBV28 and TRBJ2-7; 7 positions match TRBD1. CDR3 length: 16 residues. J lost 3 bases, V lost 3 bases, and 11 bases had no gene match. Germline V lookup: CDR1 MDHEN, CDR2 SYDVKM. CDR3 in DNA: TGTGCCAGCAGTTTTGGGACAGCTTCCTTTGGCTACGAGCAGTACTTC. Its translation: CASSFGTASFGYEQYF. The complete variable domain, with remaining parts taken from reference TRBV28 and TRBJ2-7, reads DVKVTQSSRYLVKRTGEKVFLECVQDMDHENMFWYRQDPGLGLRLIYFSYDVKMKEKGDIPEGYSVSREKKERFSLILESASTNQTSMYLCASSFGTASFGYEQYFGPGTRLTVT.

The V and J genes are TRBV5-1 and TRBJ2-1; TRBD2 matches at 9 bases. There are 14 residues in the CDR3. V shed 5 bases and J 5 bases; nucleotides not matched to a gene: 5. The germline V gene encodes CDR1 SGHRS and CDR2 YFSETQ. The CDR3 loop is CASSPSGTNNEQFF. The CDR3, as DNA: TGCGCCAGCAGTCCTAGCGGGACAAACAATGAGCAGTTCTTC.

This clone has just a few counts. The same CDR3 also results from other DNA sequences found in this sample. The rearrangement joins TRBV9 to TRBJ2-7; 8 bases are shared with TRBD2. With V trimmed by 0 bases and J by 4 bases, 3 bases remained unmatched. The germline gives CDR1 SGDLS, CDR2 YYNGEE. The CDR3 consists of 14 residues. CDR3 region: CASSVAGRDYEQYF. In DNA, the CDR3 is TGTGCCAGCAGCGTAGCCGGGAGGGATTACGAGCAGTACTTC.

The CDR3 loop reads CASSSRTEYEQYF. The CDR3 DNA reads TGTGCCAGCAGCTCCCGGACAGAGTACGAGCAGTACTTC. This chain connects TRBV7-6 to TRBJ2-7; a weak D match, TRBD1 (6 bases). The germline CDR1 and CDR2 sequences are SGHVS and FNYEAQ. This CDR3 region has 13 residues. V lost 4 bases and J lost 4, with 11 bases in between. Looking up the rest from reference TRBV7-6 and TRBJ2-7 gives the full variable domain: GAGVSQSPRYKVTKRGQDVALRCDPISGHVSLYWYRQALGQGPEFLTYFNYEAQQDKSGLPNDRFSAERPEGSISTLTIQRTEQRDSAMYRCASSSRTEYEQYFGPGTRLTVT.

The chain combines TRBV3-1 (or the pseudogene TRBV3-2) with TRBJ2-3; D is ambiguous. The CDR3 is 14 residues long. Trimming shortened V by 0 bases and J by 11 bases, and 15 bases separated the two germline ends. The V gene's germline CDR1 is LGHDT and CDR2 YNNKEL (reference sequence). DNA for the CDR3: TGTGCCAGCAGCCAAGAACGCACACTAATTAGGCAGTATTTT. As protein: CASSQERTLIRQYF.

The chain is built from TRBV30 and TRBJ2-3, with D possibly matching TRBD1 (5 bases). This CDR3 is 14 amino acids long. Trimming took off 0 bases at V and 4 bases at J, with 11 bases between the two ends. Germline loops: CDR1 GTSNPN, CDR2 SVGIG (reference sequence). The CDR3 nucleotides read TGTGCCTGGAGTGTCGGTGGGGCCCCAGATACGCAGTATTTT. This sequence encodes CAWSVGGAPDTQYF.

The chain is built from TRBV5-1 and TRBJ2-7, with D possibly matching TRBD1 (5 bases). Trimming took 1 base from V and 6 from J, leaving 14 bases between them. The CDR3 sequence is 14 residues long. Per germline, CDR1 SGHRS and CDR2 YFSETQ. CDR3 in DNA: TGCGCCAGCAGCTTGAGGCAGGGAATGGCCGAGCAGTACTTC. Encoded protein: CASSLRQGMAEQYF.

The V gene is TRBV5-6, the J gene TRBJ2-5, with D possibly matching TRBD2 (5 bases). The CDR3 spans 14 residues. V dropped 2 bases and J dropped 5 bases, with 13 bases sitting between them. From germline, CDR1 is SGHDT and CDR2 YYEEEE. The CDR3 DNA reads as TGTGCCAGCAGCTTAAGGAGGCGTCAGGAGACCCAGTACTTC. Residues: CASSLRRRQETQYF.

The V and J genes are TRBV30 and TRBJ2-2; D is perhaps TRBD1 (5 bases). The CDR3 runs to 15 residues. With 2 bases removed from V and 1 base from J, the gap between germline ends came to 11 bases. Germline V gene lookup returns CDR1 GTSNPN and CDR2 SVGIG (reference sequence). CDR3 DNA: TGTGCCTGGAGTCCTGCAGGGCGGAACACCGGGGAGCTGTTTTTT. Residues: CAWSPAGRNTGELFF. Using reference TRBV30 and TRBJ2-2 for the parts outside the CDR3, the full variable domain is SQTIHQWPATLVQPVGSPLSLECTVEGTSNPNLYWYRQAAGRGLQLLFYSVGIGQISSEVPQNLSASRPQDRQFILSSKKLLLSDSGFYLCAWSPAGRNTGELFFGEGSRLTVL.